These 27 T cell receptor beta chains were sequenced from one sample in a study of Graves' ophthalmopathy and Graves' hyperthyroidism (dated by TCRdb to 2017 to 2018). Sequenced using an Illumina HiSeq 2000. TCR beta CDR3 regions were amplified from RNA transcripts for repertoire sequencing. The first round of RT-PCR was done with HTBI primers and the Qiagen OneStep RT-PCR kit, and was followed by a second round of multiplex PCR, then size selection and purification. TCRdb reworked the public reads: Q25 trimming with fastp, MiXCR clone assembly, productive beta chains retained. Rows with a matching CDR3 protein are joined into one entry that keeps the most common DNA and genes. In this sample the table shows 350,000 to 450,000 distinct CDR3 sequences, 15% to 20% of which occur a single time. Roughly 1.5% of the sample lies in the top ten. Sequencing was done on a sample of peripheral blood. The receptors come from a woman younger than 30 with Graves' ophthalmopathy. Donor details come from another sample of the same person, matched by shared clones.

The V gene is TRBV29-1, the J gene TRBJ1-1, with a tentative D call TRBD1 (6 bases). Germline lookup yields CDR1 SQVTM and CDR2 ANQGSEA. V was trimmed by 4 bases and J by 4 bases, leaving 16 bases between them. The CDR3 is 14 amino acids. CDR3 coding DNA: TGCAGCGTTGTCTCGGGACATGAGGGCACTGAAGCTTTCTTT. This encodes CSVVSGHEGTEAFF.

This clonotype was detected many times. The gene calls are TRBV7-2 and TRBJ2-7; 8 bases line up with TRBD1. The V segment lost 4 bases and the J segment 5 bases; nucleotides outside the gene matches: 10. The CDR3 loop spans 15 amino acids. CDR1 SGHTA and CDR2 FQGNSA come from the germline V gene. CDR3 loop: CASSSSQGAVHEQYF. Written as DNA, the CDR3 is TGTGCCAGCAGCTCATCGCAGGGGGCGGTTCACGAGCAGTACTTC.

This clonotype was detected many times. The CDR3 region is CSVPRQGNTEAFF. CDR3 in DNA: TGCAGTGTCCCCCGACAAGGGAACACTGAAGCTTTCTTT. The chain recombines TRBV20-1 with TRBJ1-1; D remains unclear. Germline V gene sequence: CDR1 DFQATT, CDR2 SNEGSKA (reference sequence). The CDR3 covers 13 residues. Between the trimmed V and J ends, which lost 7 bases and 1 base, there was a span of 13 bases.

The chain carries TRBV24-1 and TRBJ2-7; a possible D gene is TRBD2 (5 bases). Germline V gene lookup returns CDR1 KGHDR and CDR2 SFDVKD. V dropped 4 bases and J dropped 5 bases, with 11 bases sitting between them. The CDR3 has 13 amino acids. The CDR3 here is CATSDGGGDEQYF. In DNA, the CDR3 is TGTGCCACCAGTGACGGAGGTGGTGACGAGCAGTACTTC.

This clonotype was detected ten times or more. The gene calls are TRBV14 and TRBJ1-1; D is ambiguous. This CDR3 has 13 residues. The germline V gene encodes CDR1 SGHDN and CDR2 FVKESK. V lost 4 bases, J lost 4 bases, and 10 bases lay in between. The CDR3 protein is CASSRSTGTEAFF. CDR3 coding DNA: TGTGCCAGCAGCCGGAGTACTGGCACTGAAGCTTTCTTT. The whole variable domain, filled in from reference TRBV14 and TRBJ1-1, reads EAGVTQFPSHSVIEKGQTVTLRCDPISGHDNLYWYRRVMGKEIKFLLHFVKESKQDESGMPNNRFLAERTGGTYSTLKVQPAELEDSGVYFCASSRSTGTEAFFGQGTRLTVV.

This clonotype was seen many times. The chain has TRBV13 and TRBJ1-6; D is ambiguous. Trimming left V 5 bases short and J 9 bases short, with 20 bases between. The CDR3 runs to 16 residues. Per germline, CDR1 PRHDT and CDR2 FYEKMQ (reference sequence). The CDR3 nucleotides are TGTGCCAGCAGCCCGGAACGGAGGAGCGGGGTTTCACCCCTCCACTTT. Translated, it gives CASSPERRSGVSPLHF.

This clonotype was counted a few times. This CDR3 is CASSHIIGDTEAFF. The CDR3, as DNA: TGTGCCAGCAGCCACATCATAGGGGACACTGAAGCTTTCTTT. The chain couples TRBV5-5 to TRBJ1-1; tentative D call: TRBD1 (5 bases). The CDR3 has 14 amino acids. V was clipped by 4 bases and J by 3 bases, with 13 bases between them. Germline lookup yields CDR1 SGHKS and CDR2 YYEKEE (reference sequence). Drawing the rest from reference TRBV5-5 and TRBJ1-1, the complete variable domain is DAGVTQSPTHLIKTRGQQVTLRCSPISGHKSVSWYQQVLGQGPQFIFQYYEKEERGRGNFPDRFSARQFPNYSSELNVNALLLGDSALYLCASSHIIGDTEAFFGQGTRLTVV.

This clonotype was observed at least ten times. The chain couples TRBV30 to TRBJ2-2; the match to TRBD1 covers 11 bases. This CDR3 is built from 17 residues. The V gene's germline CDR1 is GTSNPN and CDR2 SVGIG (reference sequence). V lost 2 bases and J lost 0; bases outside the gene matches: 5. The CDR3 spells CAWSPMDRGPNTGELFF. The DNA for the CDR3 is TGTGCCTGGAGTCCGATGGACAGGGGGCCGAACACCGGGGAGCTGTTTTTT. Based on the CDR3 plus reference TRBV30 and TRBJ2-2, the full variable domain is SQTIHQWPATLVQPVGSPLSLECTVEGTSNPNLYWYRQAAGRGLQLLFYSVGIGQISSEVPQNLSASRPQDRQFILSSKKLLLSDSGFYLCAWSPMDRGPNTGELFFGEGSRLTVL.

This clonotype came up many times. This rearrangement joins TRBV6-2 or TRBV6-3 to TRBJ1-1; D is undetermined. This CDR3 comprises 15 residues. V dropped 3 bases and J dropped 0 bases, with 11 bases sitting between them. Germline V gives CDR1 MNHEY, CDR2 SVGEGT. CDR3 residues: CASSYVRTVNTEAFF. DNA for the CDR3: TGTGCCAGCAGTTATGTCCGGACGGTGAACACTGAAGCTTTCTTT.

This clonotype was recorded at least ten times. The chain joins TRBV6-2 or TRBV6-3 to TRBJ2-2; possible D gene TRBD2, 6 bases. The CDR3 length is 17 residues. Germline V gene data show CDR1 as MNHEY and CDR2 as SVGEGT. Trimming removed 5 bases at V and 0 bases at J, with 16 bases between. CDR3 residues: CASSLKGLAPNTGELFF. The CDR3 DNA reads TGTGCCAGCAGTCTCAAGGGGCTAGCGCCGAACACCGGGGAGCTGTTTTTT.

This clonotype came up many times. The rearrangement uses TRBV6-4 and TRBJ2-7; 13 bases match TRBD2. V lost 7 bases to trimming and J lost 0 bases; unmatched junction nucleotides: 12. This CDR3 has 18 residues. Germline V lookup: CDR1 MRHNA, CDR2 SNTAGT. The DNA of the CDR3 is TGTGCCAGCACCCCCCCGACTAGCGGGGGGCCTAACTCCTACGAGCAGTACTTC. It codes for CASTPPTSGGPNSYEQYF.

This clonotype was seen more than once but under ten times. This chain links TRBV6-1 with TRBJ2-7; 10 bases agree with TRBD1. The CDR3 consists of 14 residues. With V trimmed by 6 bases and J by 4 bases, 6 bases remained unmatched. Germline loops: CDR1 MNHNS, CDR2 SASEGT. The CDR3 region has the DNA TGTGCCAGCAGGGGACAGGGGAGGGTATACGAGCAGTACTTC. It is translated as CASRGQGRVYEQYF.

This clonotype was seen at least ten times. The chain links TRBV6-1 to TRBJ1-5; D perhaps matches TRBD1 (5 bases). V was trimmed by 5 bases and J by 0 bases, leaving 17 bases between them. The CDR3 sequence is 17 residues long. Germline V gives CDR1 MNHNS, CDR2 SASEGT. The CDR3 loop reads CASSTPMGEHSNQPQHF. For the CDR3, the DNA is TGTGCCAGCAGTACCCCAATGGGGGAGCATAGCAATCAGCCCCAGCATTTT.

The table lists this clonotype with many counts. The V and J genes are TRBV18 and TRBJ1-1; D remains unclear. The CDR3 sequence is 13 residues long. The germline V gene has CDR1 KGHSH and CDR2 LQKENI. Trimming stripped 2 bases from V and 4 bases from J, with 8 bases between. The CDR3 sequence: CASSPNGFTEAFF. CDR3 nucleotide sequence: TGTGCCAGCTCACCAAACGGATTCACTGAAGCTTTCTTT.

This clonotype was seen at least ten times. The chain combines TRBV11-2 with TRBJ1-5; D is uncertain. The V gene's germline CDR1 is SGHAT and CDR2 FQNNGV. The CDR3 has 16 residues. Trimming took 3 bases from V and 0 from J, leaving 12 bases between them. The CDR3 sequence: CASSLSTINSNQPQHF. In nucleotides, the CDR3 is TGTGCCAGCAGCTTGTCTACGATAAATAGCAATCAGCCCCAGCATTTT.

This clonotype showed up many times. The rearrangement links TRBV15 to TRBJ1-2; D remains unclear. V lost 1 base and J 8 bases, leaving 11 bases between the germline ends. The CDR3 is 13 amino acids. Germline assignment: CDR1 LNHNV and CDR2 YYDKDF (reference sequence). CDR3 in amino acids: CATSRGSLDGYTF. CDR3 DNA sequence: TGTGCCACCAGCAGAGGGTCCCTCGACGGCTACACCTTC.

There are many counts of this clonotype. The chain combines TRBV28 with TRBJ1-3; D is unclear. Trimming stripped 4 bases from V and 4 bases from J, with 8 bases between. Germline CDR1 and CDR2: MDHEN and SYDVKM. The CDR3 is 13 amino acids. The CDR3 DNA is TGTGCCAGCAGTTGGGCAGCCGGAAACACCATATATTTT. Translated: CASSWAAGNTIYF.

CDR3 in DNA: TGCAGTATTAAACGGACTAGGTCCTGGGGGGCGAAAGAGACCCAGTACTTC. Translation: CSIKRTRSWGAKETQYF. The J gene is TRBJ2-5, the V gene TRBV20-1; possibly TRBD2 for D (7 bases). The CDR3 has 17 amino acids. Germline CDR1 DFQATT, CDR2 SNEGSKA (reference sequence). V lost 8 bases and J lost 3, with 28 bases in between.

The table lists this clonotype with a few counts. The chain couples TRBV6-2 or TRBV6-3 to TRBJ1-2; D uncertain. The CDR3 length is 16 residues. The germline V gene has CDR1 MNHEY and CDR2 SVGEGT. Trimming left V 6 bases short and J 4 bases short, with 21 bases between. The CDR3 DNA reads TGTGCCAGCAGCCGAGCGACCGATAACGGATTCTATGGCTACACCTTC. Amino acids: CASSRATDNGFYGYTF.

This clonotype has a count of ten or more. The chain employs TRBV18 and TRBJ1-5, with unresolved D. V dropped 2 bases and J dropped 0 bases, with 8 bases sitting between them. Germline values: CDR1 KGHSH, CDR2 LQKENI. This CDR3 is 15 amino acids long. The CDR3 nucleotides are TGTGCCAGCTCACCAGGGCCGAATAGCAATCAGCCCCAGCATTTT. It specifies CASSPGPNSNQPQHF.

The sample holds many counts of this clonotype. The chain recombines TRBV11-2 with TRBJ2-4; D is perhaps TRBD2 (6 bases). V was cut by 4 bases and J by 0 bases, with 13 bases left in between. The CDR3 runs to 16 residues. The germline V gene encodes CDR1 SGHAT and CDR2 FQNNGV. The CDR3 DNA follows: TGTGCCAGCAGCTGGGGCGGAGGGCTAGCCAAAAACATTCAGTACTTC. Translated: CASSWGGGLAKNIQYF.

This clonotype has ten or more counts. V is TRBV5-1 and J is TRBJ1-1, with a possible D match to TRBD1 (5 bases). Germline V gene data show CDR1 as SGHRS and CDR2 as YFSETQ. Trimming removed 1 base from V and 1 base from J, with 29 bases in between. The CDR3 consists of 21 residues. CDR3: CASSLKAGVRGGVVTNTEAFF. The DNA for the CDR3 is TGCGCCAGCAGCTTGAAAGCCGGCGTTCGGGGAGGGGTCGTGACGAACACTGAAGCTTTCTTT.

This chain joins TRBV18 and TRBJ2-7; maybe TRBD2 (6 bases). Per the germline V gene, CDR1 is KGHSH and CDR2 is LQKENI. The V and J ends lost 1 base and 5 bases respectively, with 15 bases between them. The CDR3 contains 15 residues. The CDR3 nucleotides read TGTGCCAGCTCACCACGGCGGGGTAATGAGGACGAGCAGTACTTC. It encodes CASSPRRGNEDEQYF.

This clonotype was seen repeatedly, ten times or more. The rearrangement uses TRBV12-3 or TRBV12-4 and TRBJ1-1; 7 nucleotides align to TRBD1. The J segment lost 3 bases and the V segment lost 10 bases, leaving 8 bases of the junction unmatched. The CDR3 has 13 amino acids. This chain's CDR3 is CATGDSYYTEAFF. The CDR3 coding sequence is TGTGCCACCGGGGACAGTTATTACACTGAAGCTTTCTTT.

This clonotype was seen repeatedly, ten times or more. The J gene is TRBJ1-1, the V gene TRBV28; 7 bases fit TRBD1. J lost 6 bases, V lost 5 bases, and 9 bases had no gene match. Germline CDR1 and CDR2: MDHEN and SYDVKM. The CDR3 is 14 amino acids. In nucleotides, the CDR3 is TGTGCCAGCAGTCTTTTAGGGGGCCCTCCTGAAGCTTTCTTT. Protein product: CASSLLGGPPEAFF. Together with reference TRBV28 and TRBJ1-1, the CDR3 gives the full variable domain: DVKVTQSSRYLVKRTGEKVFLECVQDMDHENMFWYRQDPGLGLRLIYFSYDVKMKEKGDIPEGYSVSREKKERFSLILESASTNQTSMYLCASSLLGGPPEAFFGQGTRLTVV.

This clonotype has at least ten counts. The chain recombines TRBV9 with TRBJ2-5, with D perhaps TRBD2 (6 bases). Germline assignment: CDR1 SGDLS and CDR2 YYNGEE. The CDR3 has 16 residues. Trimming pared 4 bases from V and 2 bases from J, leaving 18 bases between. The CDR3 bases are TGTGCCAGCAGCTCAATGGGCGGGACGTTACAAGAGACCCAGTACTTC. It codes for CASSSMGGTLQETQYF.

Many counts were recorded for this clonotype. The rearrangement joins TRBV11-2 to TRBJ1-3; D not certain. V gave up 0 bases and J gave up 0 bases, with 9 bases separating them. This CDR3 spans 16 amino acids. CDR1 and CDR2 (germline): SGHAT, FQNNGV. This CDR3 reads CASSLERPNSGNTIYF. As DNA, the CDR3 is TGTGCCAGCAGCTTAGAGCGACCCAACTCTGGAAACACCATATATTTT. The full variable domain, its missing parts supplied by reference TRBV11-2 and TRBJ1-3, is EAGVAQSPRYKIIEKRQSVAFWCNPISGHATLYWYQQILGQGPKLLIQFQNNGVVDDSQLPKDRFSAERLKGVDSTLKIQPAKLEDSAVYLCASSLERPNSGNTIYFGEGSWLTVV.